The 20 T cell receptor beta chains below were found in one sample sequenced in a study of response to subunit inactivated influenza vaccine. MiXCR, applied by TCRdb to the RT-PCR reads, yields one record per CDR3 protein. The sample yields 550,000 to 650,000 distinct CDR3 sequences, about 10% seen once. Sequencing was performed on PBMCs from blood, taken on the day of vaccination. These receptor sequences come from a man between 45 and 60 years old who received an inactivated influenza vaccine.

This clonotype has just a few counts. The rearrangement links TRBV28 to TRBJ2-3; no clear D gene. This CDR3 has 16 amino acids. Between the trimmed V and J ends, which lost 3 bases and 3 bases, there was a span of 16 bases. Germline V gene data show CDR1 as MDHEN and CDR2 as SYDVKM. DNA for the CDR3: TGTGCCAGCAGTTTTCCCCCCTTTAAATCGACAGATACGCAGTATTTT. Encoded protein: CASSFPPFKSTDTQYF.

This clonotype was seen more than once but under ten times. The chain combines TRBV4-3 with TRBJ2-5; no clear D. The CDR3 length is 13 residues. The V end was cut by 0 bases, the J end by 7 bases, with 9 bases between. Germline CDR1 LGHNA, CDR2 YSLEER. The CDR3 DNA sequence: TGCGCCAGCAGCCAAGATCGGACGGGGACCCAGTACTTC. This gives the protein CASSQDRTGTQYF.

The V call is TRBV12-3 or TRBV12-4, the J call TRBJ1-1, with TRBD1 matching 8 bases. The CDR3 sequence is 16 residues long. The J segment lost 4 bases and the V segment lost 4 bases, leaving 11 bases of the junction unmatched. CDR3 protein: CASSSSWTGTTTEAFF. For the CDR3, the DNA is TGTGCCAGCAGTTCAAGTTGGACAGGGACCACCACTGAAGCTTTCTTT.

V and J are TRBV12-3 or TRBV12-4 and TRBJ1-5; a possible D gene is TRBD1 (5 bases). The CDR3 consists of 16 residues. V lost 1 base to trimming and J lost 1 base, with 11 bases between them. Here the CDR3 reads CASSLGRGASNQPQHF. The CDR3 DNA reads as TGTGCCAGCAGTTTAGGCCGAGGGGCGAGCAATCAGCCCCAGCATTTT.

The rearrangement links TRBV30 to TRBJ2-2; TRBD1 matches at 11 bases. This CDR3 comprises 16 residues. V lost 4 bases, J lost 5 bases, and 9 bases stayed unmatched. Germline CDR1 and CDR2: GTSNPN and SVGIG (reference sequence). In DNA, the CDR3 is TGTGCCTGGAAACTTAGAGGGACAGGGGGAACCGGGGAGCTGTTTTTT. It encodes CAWKLRGTGGTGELFF.

This clonotype was seen a handful of times. This chain connects TRBV24-1 to TRBJ1-4; D possibly corresponds to TRBD1 (6 bases). CDR3 length equals 15 residues. Per germline, CDR1 KGHDR and CDR2 SFDVKD. V lost 8 bases and J lost 15, with 27 bases in between. CDR3 region: CATKHGGQSTTVMFF. The CDR3 DNA reads as TGTGCCACCAAACACGGAGGACAGTCCACAACAGTGATGTTTTTT.

Ten or more counts support this clonotype. The rearrangement uses TRBV4-3 and TRBJ2-3, with D uncertain. The CDR3 runs to 16 residues. Trimming removed 0 bases at V and 2 bases at J, with 12 bases between. Germline values: CDR1 LGHNA, CDR2 YSLEER. CDR3 coding DNA: TGCGCCAGCAGCCAAGAAAACAGACCTCTCACAGATACGCAGTATTTT. Translated: CASSQENRPLTDTQYF.

This clonotype was detected a few times. The V gene is TRBV4-1, the J gene TRBJ2-3; D is unresolved. The CDR3 extends over 17 amino acids. V lost 3 bases and J 0 bases, leaving 16 bases between the germline ends. Looked up from germline, CDR1 is MGHRA and CDR2 is YSYEKL. The CDR3 loop reads CASSHGRLVSSTDTQYF. CDR3 nucleotide sequence: TGCGCCAGCAGCCATGGACGACTGGTCTCTAGCACAGATACGCAGTATTTT.

This clonotype has ten or more counts. The rearrangement links TRBV7-9 to TRBJ1-2; weak D call: TRBD1 (5 bases). The CDR3 consists of 14 residues. Germline V lookup: CDR1 SEHNR, CDR2 FQNEAQ (reference sequence). Between the trimmed V and J ends, which lost 1 base and 1 base, there was a span of 7 bases. Written as DNA, the CDR3 is TGTGCCAGCAGCTTAGTTGGGGGTAACTATGGCTACACCTTC. Encoded protein: CASSLVGGNYGYTF. Supplemented by reference TRBV7-9 and TRBJ1-2, the full variable domain reads DTGVSQNPRHKITKRGQNVTFRCDPISEHNRLYWYRQTLGQGPEFLTYFQNEAQLEKSRLLSDRFSAERPKGSFSTLEIQRTEQGDSAMYLCASSLVGGNYGYTFGSGTRLTVV.

This clonotype occurred many times. V gene TRBV3-1 combines with J gene TRBJ1-3; D not certain. The V end lost 1 base, the J end lost 0 bases, and 7 bases lay between the germline ends. In germline, CDR1 is LGHDT, CDR2 YNNKEL (reference sequence). CDR3 length: 15 amino acids. The CDR3 protein is CASSQVRNSGNTIYF. The CDR3 DNA sequence: TGTGCCAGCAGCCAAGTCCGGAACTCTGGAAACACCATATATTTT. Looking up the rest from reference TRBV3-1 and TRBJ1-3 gives the full variable domain: DTAVSQTPKYLVTQMGNDKSIKCEQNLGHDTMYWYKQDSKKFLKIMFSYNNKELIINETVPNRFSPKSPDKAHLNLHINSLELGDSAVYFCASSQVRNSGNTIYFGEGSWLTVV.

The V and J genes are TRBV3-1 and TRBJ2-3; D may be TRBD1 or TRBD2 (5 bases each). Germline V lookup: CDR1 LGHDT, CDR2 YNNKEL (reference sequence). CDR3 size: 19 residues. V was shortened by 4 bases and J by 7 bases, with 30 bases between the two germline ends. Here the CDR3 reads CASSPMSSRPRDRKHTQYF. The CDR3 nucleotides read TGTGCCAGCAGCCCCATGTCGTCTCGCCCCAGGGACCGTAAGCATACGCAGTATTTT.

This clonotype was seen repeatedly, ten times or more. The J gene is TRBJ2-6, the V gene TRBV25-1, with D perhaps TRBD1 (6 bases). CDR3 size: 12 residues. Germline CDR1 reads MGHDK; CDR2 reads SYGVNS. V lost 11 bases and J lost 2, with 7 bases in between. The CDR3 region has the DNA TGTGCCGCAGGGGCTGGGGCCAACGTCCTGACTTTC. This gives the protein CAAGAGANVLTF.

This clonotype appeared many times. This rearrangement joins TRBV27 to TRBJ1-1; the match to TRBD1 covers 7 bases. J was trimmed by 1 base and V by 3 bases; bases with no gene match: 2. Germline assignment: CDR1 MNHEY and CDR2 SMNVEV (reference sequence). The CDR3 runs 14 residues. The CDR3 sequence is CASSFYRGNTEAFF. CDR3 coding DNA: TGTGCCAGCAGTTTTTACAGGGGGAACACTGAAGCTTTCTTT.

This clonotype was seen more than once but under ten times. The rearrangement uses TRBV12-3 or TRBV12-4 and TRBJ1-6; D unresolved. This CDR3 is 12 amino acids long. V was clipped by 7 bases and J by 8 bases, with 9 bases between them. CDR3 loop: CASTSGDSPLHF. The CDR3 nucleotides are TGTGCCAGCACTTCGGGAGATTCACCCCTCCACTTT.

This clonotype came up a few times. The genes are TRBV5-5 and TRBJ2-5, with D possibly called TRBD1 or TRBD2 (5 bases each). Germline V gene lookup returns CDR1 SGHKS and CDR2 YYEKEE (reference sequence). This CDR3 is 16 amino acids long. V lost 4 bases and J 5 bases, leaving 21 bases between the germline ends. CDR3 DNA: TGTGCCAGCAGCCCGACCTCCGGGACCTTAGGGGAGACCCAGTACTTC. This codes for CASSPTSGTLGETQYF.

Only a few counts were recorded for this clonotype. The V call is TRBV20-1, the J call TRBJ2-3; 9 positions agree with TRBD2. V shed 3 bases, J shed 1 base, and the junction held 5 bases outside the gene matches. The CDR3 contains 15 residues. CDR1 is DFQATT and CDR2 is SNEGSKA in the germline V gene (reference sequence). CDR3 in amino acids: CSASGSGRGTDTQYF. CDR3 nucleotides: TGCAGTGCTAGTGGTAGCGGGAGAGGCACAGATACGCAGTATTTT.

In its sample, this clonotype was seen a few times. V and J are TRBV5-1 and TRBJ1-1; TRBD1 agrees at 8 bases. This CDR3 comprises 14 residues. V gave up 0 bases and J gave up 3 bases; unmatched junction bases: 1. Germline CDR1 is SGHRS and CDR2 is YFSETQ. In DNA, the CDR3 is TGCGCCAGCAGCTTGGTGGGACAGGACACTGAAGCTTTCTTT. As protein: CASSLVGQDTEAFF. The variable domain in full, completed from reference TRBV5-1 and TRBJ1-1, reads KAGVTQTPRYLIKTRGQQVTLSCSPISGHRSVSWYQQTPGQGLQFLFEYFSETQRNKGNFPGRFSGRQFSNSRSEMNVSTLELGDSALYLCASSLVGQDTEAFFGQGTRLTVV.

The chain carries TRBV5-1 and TRBJ2-3; 9 bases align to TRBD2. Germline V gives CDR1 SGHRS, CDR2 YFSETQ. The CDR3 runs 16 residues. Trimming cost V 0 bases and J 1 base; bases outside gene matches: 3. DNA for the CDR3: TGCGCCAGCAGCTTGGCCCTAGCGGGGCGCACAGATACGCAGTATTTT. Amino acids: CASSLALAGRTDTQYF. The full variable domain, its missing parts supplied by reference TRBV5-1 and TRBJ2-3, is KAGVTQTPRYLIKTRGQQVTLSCSPISGHRSVSWYQQTPGQGLQFLFEYFSETQRNKGNFPGRFSGRQFSNSRSEMNVSTLELGDSALYLCASSLALAGRTDTQYFGPGTRLTVL.

This clonotype was seen a few times. The J gene is TRBJ2-2, the V gene TRBV30; D is uncertain. Per germline, CDR1 GTSNPN and CDR2 SVGIG (reference sequence). Trimming took 2 bases from V and 6 from J, leaving 10 bases between them. The CDR3 length is 13 residues. The CDR3, as DNA: TGTGCCTGGAGTTACCCCGAAGCCGGGGAGCTGTTTTTT. It codes for CAWSYPEAGELFF.

This chain links TRBV29-1 with TRBJ2-7; 9 positions agree with TRBD2. The CDR3 has 16 residues. Per germline, CDR1 SQVTM and CDR2 ANQGSEA. With V trimmed by 3 bases and J by 4 bases, 13 bases remained unmatched. The CDR3 region has the DNA TGCAGCGTTGAGGTGGGTAGCGGGGGCCGGACATACGAGCAGTACTTC. It specifies CSVEVGSGGRTYEQYF.